This T cell receptor beta chain was recovered during a study of Ad26.COV2.S vaccination and SARS-CoV-2 variants. Produced via immunoSEQ multiplex PCR; TCRdb's table is partial and in-frame only. The table shows around 450,000 clones, with roughly nine tenths occurring only once. A remark on this clone: Its antigen is not identified.

Study-wide results and caveats: Considerable breadth of spike-specific CD8+ and CD4+ T cell responses has reportedly been documented following vaccination.

Germline trimming cut 6 bases from V and 1 base from J; bases unmatched to any gene: 2. In germline, CDR1 is SNHLY, CDR2 FYNNEI. This CDR3 has 15 residues. Indicated treatment: about 20 received Ad26.COV2.S at low or high dose, single or two shots; five or six received placebo; per-sample allocation not given. Samples analyzed were those drawn on day 63 after the first vaccine or placebo injection. Donor was an adult aged 18-55 years in Boston. This TCR came from a person between 18 and 60 years old who received the Ad26.COV2.S COVID-19 vaccine or a placebo. This rearrangement joins TRBV2 to TRBJ2-5; 13 nucleotides agree with TRBD2. This sample comprised peripheral blood, obtained in a trial of Ad26.COV2.S vaccine versus placebo. CDR3 in amino acids: CASRGLAGSQETQYF. Here the CDR3 DNA reads TGTGCCAGCAGGGGACTAGCGGGATCCCAAGAGACCCAGTACTTC.